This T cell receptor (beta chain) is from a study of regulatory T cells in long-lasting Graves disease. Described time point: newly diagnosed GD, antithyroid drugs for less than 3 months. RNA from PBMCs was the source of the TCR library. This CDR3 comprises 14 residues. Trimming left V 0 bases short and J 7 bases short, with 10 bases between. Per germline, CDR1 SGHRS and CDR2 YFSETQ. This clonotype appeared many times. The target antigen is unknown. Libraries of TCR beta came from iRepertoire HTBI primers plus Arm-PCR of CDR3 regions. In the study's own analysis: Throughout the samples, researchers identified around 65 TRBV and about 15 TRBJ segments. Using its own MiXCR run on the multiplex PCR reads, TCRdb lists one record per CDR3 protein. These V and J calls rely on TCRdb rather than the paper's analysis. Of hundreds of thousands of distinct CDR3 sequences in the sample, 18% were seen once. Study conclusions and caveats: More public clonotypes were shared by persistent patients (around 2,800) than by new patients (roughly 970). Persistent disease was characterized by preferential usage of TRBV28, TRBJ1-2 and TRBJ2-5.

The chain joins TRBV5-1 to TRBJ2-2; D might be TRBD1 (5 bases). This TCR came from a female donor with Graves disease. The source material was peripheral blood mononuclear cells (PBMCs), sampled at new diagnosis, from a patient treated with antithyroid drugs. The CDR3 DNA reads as TGCGCCAGCAGCTTGGAAGGGGCCCGCGGGGAGCTGTTTTTT. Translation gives CASSLEGARGELFF.